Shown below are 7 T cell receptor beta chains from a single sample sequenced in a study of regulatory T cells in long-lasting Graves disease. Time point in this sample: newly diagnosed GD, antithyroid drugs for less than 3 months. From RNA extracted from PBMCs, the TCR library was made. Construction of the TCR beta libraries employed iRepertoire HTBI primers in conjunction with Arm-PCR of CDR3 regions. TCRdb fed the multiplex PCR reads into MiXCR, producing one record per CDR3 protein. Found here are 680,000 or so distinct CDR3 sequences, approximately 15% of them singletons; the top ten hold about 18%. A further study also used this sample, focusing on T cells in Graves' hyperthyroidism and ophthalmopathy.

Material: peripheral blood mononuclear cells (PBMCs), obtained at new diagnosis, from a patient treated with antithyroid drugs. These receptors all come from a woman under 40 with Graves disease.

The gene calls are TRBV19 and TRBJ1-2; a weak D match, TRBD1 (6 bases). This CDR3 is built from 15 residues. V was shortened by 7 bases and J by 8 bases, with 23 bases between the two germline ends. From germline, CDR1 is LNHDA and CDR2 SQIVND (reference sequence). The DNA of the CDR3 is TGTGCCAGTACGTTCCAGGGTACAGGGACGAGCGGCTACACCTTC. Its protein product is CASTFQGTGTSGYTF.

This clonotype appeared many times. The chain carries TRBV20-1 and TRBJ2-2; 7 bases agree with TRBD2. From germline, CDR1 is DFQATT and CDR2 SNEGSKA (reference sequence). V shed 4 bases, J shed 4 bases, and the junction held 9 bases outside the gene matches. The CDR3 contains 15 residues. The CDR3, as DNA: TGCAGTGCTATAAAGACAGAGCGGGGCACCGGGGAGCTGTTTTTT. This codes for CSAIKTERGTGELFF.

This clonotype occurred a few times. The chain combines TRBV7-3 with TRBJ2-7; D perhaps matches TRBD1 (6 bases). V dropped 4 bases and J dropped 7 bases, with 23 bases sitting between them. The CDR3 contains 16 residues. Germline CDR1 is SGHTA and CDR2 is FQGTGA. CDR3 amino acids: CASSSSPGTPIGEQYF. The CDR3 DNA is TGTGCCAGCAGCTCATCACCTGGGACACCCATAGGGGAGCAGTACTTC.

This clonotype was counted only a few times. CDR3 in amino acids: CASSTPWTGGKGTHPDTQYF. The CDR3 DNA sequence: TGTGCCAGCAGCACCCCTTGGACAGGGGGCAAGGGAACCCACCCGGATACGCAGTATTTT. J is TRBJ2-3 and V is TRBV3-1, with 11 bases fitting TRBD1. J lost 6 bases, V lost 5 bases, and 22 bases had no gene match. The CDR3 is 20 residues long. Germline values: CDR1 LGHDT, CDR2 YNNKEL (reference sequence).

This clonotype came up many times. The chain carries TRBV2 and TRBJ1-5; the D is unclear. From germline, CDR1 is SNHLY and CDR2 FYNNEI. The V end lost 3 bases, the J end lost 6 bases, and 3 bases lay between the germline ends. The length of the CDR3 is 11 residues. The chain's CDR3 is CASSDGQPQHF. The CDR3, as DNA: TGTGCCAGCAGTGACGGTCAGCCCCAGCATTTT.

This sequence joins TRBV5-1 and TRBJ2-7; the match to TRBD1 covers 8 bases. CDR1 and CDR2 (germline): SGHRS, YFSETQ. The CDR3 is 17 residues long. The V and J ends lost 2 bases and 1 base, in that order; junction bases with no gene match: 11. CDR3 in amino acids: CASSFPDRAGSSYEQYF. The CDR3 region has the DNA TGCGCCAGCAGCTTCCCGGACAGGGCGGGATCTTCCTACGAGCAGTACTTC.

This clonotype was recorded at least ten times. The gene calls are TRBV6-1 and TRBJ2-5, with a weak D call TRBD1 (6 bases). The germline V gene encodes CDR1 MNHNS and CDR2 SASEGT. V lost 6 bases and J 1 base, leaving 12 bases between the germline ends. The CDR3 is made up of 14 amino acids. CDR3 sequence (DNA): TGTGCCAGCAGACAACAGGGAAGCCAAGAGACCCAGTACTTC. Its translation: CASRQQGSQETQYF.